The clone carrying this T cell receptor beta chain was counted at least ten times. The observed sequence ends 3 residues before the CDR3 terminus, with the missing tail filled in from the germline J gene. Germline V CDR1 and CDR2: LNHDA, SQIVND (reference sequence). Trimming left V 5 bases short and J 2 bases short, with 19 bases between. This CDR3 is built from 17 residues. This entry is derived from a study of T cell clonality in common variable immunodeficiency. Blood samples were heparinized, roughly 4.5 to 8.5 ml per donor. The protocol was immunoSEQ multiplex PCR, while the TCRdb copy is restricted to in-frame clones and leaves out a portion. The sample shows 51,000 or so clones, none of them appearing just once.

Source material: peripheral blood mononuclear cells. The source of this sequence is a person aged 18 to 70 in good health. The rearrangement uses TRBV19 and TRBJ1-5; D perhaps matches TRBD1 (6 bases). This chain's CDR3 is CASSSLGGTTGNQPQHF. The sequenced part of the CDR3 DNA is TGTGCCAGTAGTTCTCTCGGGGGGACAACTGGCAATCAGCCC.